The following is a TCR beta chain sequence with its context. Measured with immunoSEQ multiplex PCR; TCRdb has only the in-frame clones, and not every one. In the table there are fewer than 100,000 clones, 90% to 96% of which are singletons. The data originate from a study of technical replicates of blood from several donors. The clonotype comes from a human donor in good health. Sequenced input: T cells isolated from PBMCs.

In DNA form, the CDR3 reads TGTGCCAGCAGGGCAGAATCCTACGAGCAGTACTTC. This codes for CASRAESYEQYF. The chain is built from TRBV2 and TRBJ2-7; D unclear. This CDR3 spans 12 amino acids. Germline V lookup: CDR1 SNHLY, CDR2 FYNNEI. The V and J ends lost 6 bases and 1 base respectively, with 7 bases between them.